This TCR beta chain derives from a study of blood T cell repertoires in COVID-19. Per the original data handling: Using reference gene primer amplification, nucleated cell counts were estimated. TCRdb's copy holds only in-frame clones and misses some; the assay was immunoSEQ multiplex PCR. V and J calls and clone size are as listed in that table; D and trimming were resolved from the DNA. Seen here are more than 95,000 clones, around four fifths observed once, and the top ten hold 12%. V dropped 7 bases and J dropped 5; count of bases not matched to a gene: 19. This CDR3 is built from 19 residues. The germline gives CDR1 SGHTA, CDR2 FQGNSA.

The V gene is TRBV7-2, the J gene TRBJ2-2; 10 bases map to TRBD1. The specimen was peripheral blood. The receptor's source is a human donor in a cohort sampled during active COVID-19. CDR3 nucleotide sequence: TGTGCCAGCAACAAAGAAGACAGGGGGCTAGCGGACCATACCGGGGAGCTGTTTTTT. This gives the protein CASNKEDRGLADHTGELFF.